The clone carrying this T cell receptor (beta chain) was counted at least ten times. What it binds is unknown. The entry originates in a study of cytomegalovirus exposure and HLA in healthy donors. General study points: Testing in vitro showed three CMV-associated chains specific for CMV antigens. It was reported that the classifier diagnosed cytomegalovirus status with high specificity and sensitivity in both the original and validation cohorts. Most sequenced TCRs were rare (though some public TCRs occurred in many donors). In a later analysis, first-cohort TCR clusters were found to tend to co-occur in the approximately 120 validation repertoires.

The assay was immunoSEQ multiplex PCR, and TCRdb's table has in-frame clones only and misses some. This sample yields 150,000 to 200,000 clones, of which approximately 85% are seen a single time; over 1.1% belongs to the top ten. Per germline, CDR1 MNHNS and CDR2 SASEGT. This CDR3 is built from 13 residues. V lost 6 bases to trimming and J lost 4 bases, with 10 bases between them. The source is a woman aged 18-30 years in good health and CMV-seronegative. Sequenced: PBMCs. The V gene is TRBV6-1, the J gene TRBJ1-5, with D perhaps TRBD1 (6 bases). The CDR3 sequence is CASRQGNNQPQHF. Here the CDR3 DNA reads TGTGCCAGCAGGCAGGGGAATAATCAGCCCCAGCATTTT.